Listed below are T cell receptor beta chains from one sample, sequenced in a study of T cell changes during pregnancy in multiple sclerosis. Method: immunoSEQ multiplex PCR; TCRdb's copy keeps in-frame clones and lacks some. The sample comprises under 65,000 clones, more than 90% of which are singletons, and approximately 1.1% rests with the top ten. The sample in question was peripheral blood, obtained after pregnancy. All receptors derive from a female donor in good health, enrolled as a control in a pregnancy study. Each CDR3 is given with its conserved first and last residue. The D gene is left open where the match is weak. Clone sizes are given selectively: once, few, many, or a class where the clone is expanded.

clone_size: -; j_call: TRBJ2-5; v_call: TRBV6-6; d_call: -; cdr3_aa: CASSYSGEFQETQYF; cdr3_nt: TGTGCCAGCAGTTACTCCGGGGAGTTCCAAGAGACCCAGTACTTC
clone_size: -; j_call: TRBJ1-2; v_call: TRBV6-4; d_call: -; cdr3_aa: CASSLEGNYGYTF; cdr3_nt: TGTGCCAGCAGTCTTGAGGGTAACTATGGCTACACCTTC
clone_size: -; j_call: TRBJ1-5; v_call: TRBV2; d_call: -; cdr3_aa: CASNPARRHSNQPQHF; cdr3_nt: TGTGCCAGCAATCCGGCGAGGCGGCATAGCAATCAGCCCCAGCATTTT
clone_size: -; j_call: TRBJ2-1; v_call: TRBV28; d_call: TRBD2; cdr3_aa: CASSSLRRASGRAGEQFF; cdr3_nt: TGTGCCAGCAGTTCTCTGAGGAGGGCTAGCGGGAGGGCCGGTGAGCAGTTCTTC
clone_size: once; j_call: TRBJ2-1; v_call: TRBV2; d_call: TRBD2; cdr3_aa: CASKKRGAYNEQFF; cdr3_nt: TGTGCCAGCAAGAAGCGGGGGGCCTACAATGAGCAGTTCTTC
clone_size: -; j_call: TRBJ2-2; v_call: TRBV7-9; d_call: -; cdr3_aa: CASSSVLNTGELFF; cdr3_nt: TGTGCCAGCAGCTCTGTATTGAACACCGGGGAGCTGTTTTTT
clone_size: -; j_call: TRBJ2-3; v_call: TRBV6-4; d_call: TRBD2; cdr3_aa: CASSDSLAGPDTQYF; cdr3_nt: TGTGCCAGCAGTGACTCACTAGCGGGACCAGATACGCAGTATTTT
clone_size: -; j_call: TRBJ2-7; v_call: TRBV5-1; d_call: -; cdr3_aa: CASSLYAGRVHEQYF; cdr3_nt: TGCGCCAGCAGCTTGTATGCGGGAAGGGTCCACGAGCAGTACTTC
clone_size: -; j_call: TRBJ1-3; v_call: TRBV6-1; d_call: TRBD1; cdr3_aa: CASRRRGDTIYF; cdr3_nt: TGTGCCAGCAGACGCAGGGGGGACACCATATATTTT
clone_size: -; j_call: TRBJ1-2; v_call: TRBV7-9; d_call: TRBD1; cdr3_aa: CASSLASQDRGNYGYTF; cdr3_nt: TGTGCCAGCAGCTTAGCTTCACAGGACAGGGGCAACTATGGCTACACCTTC
clone_size: few; j_call: TRBJ2-1; v_call: TRBV19; d_call: TRBD2; cdr3_aa: CASTRLATSSYNEQFF; cdr3_nt: TGTGCCAGTACTCGACTAGCGACGAGCTCCTACAATGAGCAGTTCTTC
clone_size: -; j_call: TRBJ2-7; v_call: TRBV6-5; d_call: TRBD1; cdr3_aa: CASSTARGPLYEQYF; cdr3_nt: TGTGCCAGCAGCACTGCCAGGGGGCCTCTCTACGAGCAGTACTTC
clone_size: -; j_call: TRBJ2-5; v_call: TRBV18; d_call: TRBD2; cdr3_aa: CASSPRGLAGNQETQYF; cdr3_nt: TGTGCCAGCTCCCCCCGCGGACTAGCGGGCAACCAAGAGACCCAGTACTTC
clone_size: -; j_call: TRBJ2-1; v_call: TRBV9; d_call: -; cdr3_aa: CASSVDSGYNEQFF; cdr3_nt: TGTGCCAGCAGCGTAGATTCGGGGTACAATGAGCAGTTCTTC
clone_size: -; j_call: TRBJ1-5; v_call: TRBV28; d_call: -; cdr3_aa: CASSLTGNQPQHF; cdr3_nt: TGTGCCAGCAGTTTAACAGGGAATCAGCCCCAGCATTTT
clone_size: -; j_call: TRBJ2-3; v_call: TRBV6-1; d_call: TRBD2; cdr3_aa: CASSDLAGGPDTQYF; cdr3_nt: TGTGCCAGCAGTGACTTAGCGGGGGGGCCGGATACGCAGTATTTT
clone_size: -; j_call: TRBJ2-1; v_call: TRBV19; d_call: -; cdr3_aa: CASSIVKGDEQFF; cdr3_nt: TGTGCCAGTAGTATAGTAAAGGGGGATGAGCAGTTCTTC
clone_size: -; j_call: TRBJ1-4; v_call: TRBV5-1; d_call: TRBD1; cdr3_aa: CASSGYGTGNEKLFF; cdr3_nt: TGCGCCAGCAGTGGATATGGGACAGGGAATGAAAAACTGTTTTTT
clone_size: -; j_call: TRBJ2-3; v_call: TRBV6-4; d_call: TRBD2; cdr3_aa: CASSDQAGGPTDTQYF; cdr3_nt: TGTGCCAGCAGTGACCAAGCGGGGGGGCCCACAGATACGCAGTATTTT
clone_size: -; j_call: TRBJ1-5; v_call: TRBV28; d_call: TRBD1; cdr3_aa: CASRDSVNQPQHF; cdr3_nt: TGTGCCAGCCGGGACAGCGTCAATCAGCCCCAGCATTTT
clone_size: -; j_call: TRBJ2-6; v_call: TRBV28; d_call: -; cdr3_aa: CASLRSGANVLTF; cdr3_nt: TGTGCCAGCCTTCGCTCTGGGGCCAACGTCCTGACTTTC
clone_size: -; j_call: TRBJ1-1; v_call: TRBV7-2; d_call: -; cdr3_aa: CASSLGGRGTEAFF; cdr3_nt: TGTGCCAGCAGCTTAGGGGGCAGGGGTACTGAAGCTTTCTTT
clone_size: once; j_call: TRBJ1-1; v_call: TRBV11-3; d_call: -; cdr3_aa: CASSLAGEHTEAFF; cdr3_nt: TGTGCCAGCAGCCTGGCCGGAGAACACACTGAAGCTTTCTTT
clone_size: once; j_call: TRBJ2-1; v_call: TRBV28; d_call: TRBD2; cdr3_aa: CASSLGLAGGGEQFF; cdr3_nt: TGTGCCAGCAGTTTAGGGCTAGCGGGAGGGGGTGAGCAGTTCTTC
clone_size: -; j_call: TRBJ1-1; v_call: TRBV6-1; d_call: TRBD1; cdr3_aa: CASSEGTGYSEAFF; cdr3_nt: TGTGCCAGCAGTGAAGGGACAGGGTATTCTGAAGCTTTCTTT
clone_size: -; j_call: TRBJ2-7; v_call: TRBV6-5; d_call: TRBD2; cdr3_aa: CASSPGTRGHEQYF; cdr3_nt: TGTGCCAGCAGCCCCGGGACTAGGGGCCACGAGCAGTACTTC
clone_size: -; j_call: TRBJ1-4; v_call: TRBV18; d_call: -; cdr3_aa: CASSPGTLRGEKLFF; cdr3_nt: TGTGCCAGCTCACCCGGGACTCTAAGAGGGGAAAAACTGTTTTTT
clone_size: -; j_call: TRBJ1-2; v_call: TRBV5-1; d_call: -; cdr3_aa: CASSEGWDYGYTF; cdr3_nt: TGCGCCAGCAGTGAGGGATGGGACTATGGCTACACCTTC
clone_size: -; j_call: TRBJ1-4; v_call: TRBV6-5; d_call: -; cdr3_aa: CASSYSGGNEKLFF; cdr3_nt: TGTGCCAGCAGTTACTCCGGGGGAAATGAAAAACTGTTTTTT
clone_size: once; j_call: TRBJ2-2; v_call: TRBV4-2; d_call: TRBD2; cdr3_aa: CASSQQGLAGGPVGTGELFF; cdr3_nt: TGTGCCAGCAGCCAACAAGGACTAGCGGGGGGCCCGGTGGGAACCGGGGAGCTGTTTTTT
clone_size: -; j_call: TRBJ2-2; v_call: TRBV27; d_call: -; cdr3_aa: CASSWGGETGELFF; cdr3_nt: TGTGCCAGCAGTTGGGGGGGCGAAACCGGGGAGCTGTTTTTT
clone_size: -; j_call: TRBJ1-3; v_call: TRBV6-1; d_call: -; cdr3_aa: CASSEFSTPGNTIYF; cdr3_nt: TGTGCCAGCAGTGAGTTTTCGACTCCTGGAAACACCATATATTTT
clone_size: -; j_call: TRBJ1-2; v_call: TRBV28; d_call: TRBD1; cdr3_aa: CASSRGGTGGKYYGYTF; cdr3_nt: TGTGCCAGCAGCCGTGGGGGGACAGGGGGCAAATACTATGGCTACACCTTC
clone_size: -; j_call: TRBJ2-1; v_call: TRBV19; d_call: -; cdr3_aa: CASSRGGSSYNEQFF; cdr3_nt: TGTGCCAGTAGTCGGGGTGGGAGCTCCTACAATGAGCAGTTCTTC
clone_size: -; j_call: TRBJ1-3; v_call: TRBV13; d_call: TRBD1; cdr3_aa: CASSIRQGPGNTIYF; cdr3_nt: TGTGCCAGCAGCATCAGACAGGGCCCTGGAAACACCATATATTTT
clone_size: -; j_call: TRBJ1-2; v_call: TRBV5-1; d_call: -; cdr3_aa: CASSGGDYGYTF; cdr3_nt: TGCGCCAGCAGTGGGGGCGACTATGGCTACACCTTC
clone_size: -; j_call: TRBJ1-2; v_call: TRBV28; d_call: TRBD1; cdr3_aa: CASSLGRGLGGYTF; cdr3_nt: TGTGCCAGCAGTTTGGGCAGGGGGCTAGGAGGCTACACCTTC
clone_size: once; j_call: TRBJ2-7; v_call: TRBV28; d_call: TRBD1; cdr3_aa: CASSLSGTGDEQYF; cdr3_nt: TGTGCCAGCAGTTTATCTGGGACAGGTGACGAGCAGTACTTC
clone_size: -; j_call: TRBJ2-2; v_call: TRBV4-3; d_call: TRBD1; cdr3_aa: CASSQVIVDRGPNTGELFF; cdr3_nt: TGCGCCAGCAGCCAAGTAATTGTAGACAGGGGGCCCAACACCGGGGAGCTGTTTTTT
clone_size: -; j_call: TRBJ1-2; v_call: TRBV28; d_call: TRBD1; cdr3_aa: CASSLAGQGAWGYTF; cdr3_nt: TGTGCCAGCAGTTTGGCGGGACAGGGGGCCTGGGGCTACACCTTC
clone_size: once; j_call: TRBJ2-7; v_call: TRBV19; d_call: -; cdr3_aa: CASSPLQGGGIEQYF; cdr3_nt: TGTGCCAGTAGTCCTCTACAGGGCGGGGGAATCGAGCAGTACTTC
clone_size: once; j_call: TRBJ2-7; v_call: TRBV2; d_call: TRBD1; cdr3_aa: CASRGTGIPNEQYF; cdr3_nt: TGTGCCAGCAGGGGGACAGGGATCCCCAACGAGCAGTACTTC
clone_size: -; j_call: TRBJ2-7; v_call: TRBV27; d_call: -; cdr3_aa: CASSLTSLSSYEQYF; cdr3_nt: TGTGCCAGCAGTTTAACTAGCTTGAGCTCCTACGAGCAGTACTTC
clone_size: -; j_call: TRBJ1-6; v_call: TRBV30; d_call: -; cdr3_aa: CAWSVRKALGSNSPLHF; cdr3_nt: TGTGCCTGGAGTGTAAGGAAAGCTTTGGGCTCAAATTCACCCCTCCACTTT
clone_size: -; j_call: TRBJ1-6; v_call: TRBV7-2; d_call: TRBD1; cdr3_aa: CASRVQGGSPLHF; cdr3_nt: TGTGCCAGTAGGGTCCAGGGGGGTTCACCCCTCCACTTT
clone_size: once; j_call: TRBJ1-2; v_call: TRBV29-1; d_call: TRBD1; cdr3_aa: CSVATGDGGYTF; cdr3_nt: TGCAGCGTTGCGACAGGGGACGGGGGCTACACCTTC
clone_size: -; j_call: TRBJ1-2; v_call: TRBV6-5; d_call: -; cdr3_aa: CASSYNWRTGGGYTF; cdr3_nt: TGTGCCAGCAGTTACAACTGGCGGACTGGAGGTGGCTACACCTTC
clone_size: -; j_call: TRBJ1-1; v_call: TRBV6-4; d_call: TRBD1; cdr3_aa: CASSLLPGAGGEAFF; cdr3_nt: TGTGCCAGCAGCCTCCTCCCGGGGGCAGGGGGCGAAGCTTTCTTT
clone_size: -; j_call: TRBJ1-3; v_call: TRBV2; d_call: TRBD1; cdr3_aa: CASSRTGGGNTIYF; cdr3_nt: TGTGCCAGCAGTAGGACAGGGGGAGGAAACACCATATATTTT
clone_size: -; j_call: TRBJ1-4; v_call: TRBV5-1; d_call: -; cdr3_aa: CASSLEGRGGEKLFF; cdr3_nt: TGCGCCAGCAGCTTGGAGGGCAGGGGTGGTGAAAAACTGTTTTTT